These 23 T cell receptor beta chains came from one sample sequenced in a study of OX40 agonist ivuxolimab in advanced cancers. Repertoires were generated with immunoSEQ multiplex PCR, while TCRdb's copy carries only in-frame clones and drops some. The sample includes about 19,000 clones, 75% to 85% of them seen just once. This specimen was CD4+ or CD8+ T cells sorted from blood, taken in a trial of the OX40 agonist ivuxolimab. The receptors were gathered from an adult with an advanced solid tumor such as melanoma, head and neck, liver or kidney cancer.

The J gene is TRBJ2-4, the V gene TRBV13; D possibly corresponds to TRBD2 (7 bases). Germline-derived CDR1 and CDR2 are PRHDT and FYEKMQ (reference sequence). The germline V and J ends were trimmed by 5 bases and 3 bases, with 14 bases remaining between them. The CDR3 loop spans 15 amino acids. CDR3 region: CASSPGGQGKNIQYF. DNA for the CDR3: TGTGCCAGCAGCCCCGGGGGGCAAGGCAAAAACATTCAGTACTTC.

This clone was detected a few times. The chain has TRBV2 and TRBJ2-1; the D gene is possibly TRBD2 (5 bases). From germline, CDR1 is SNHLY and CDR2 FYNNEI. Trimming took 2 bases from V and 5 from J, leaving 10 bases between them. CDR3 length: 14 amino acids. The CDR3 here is CASSETWGDNEQFF. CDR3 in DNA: TGTGCCAGCAGTGAAACGTGGGGAGACAATGAGCAGTTCTTC.

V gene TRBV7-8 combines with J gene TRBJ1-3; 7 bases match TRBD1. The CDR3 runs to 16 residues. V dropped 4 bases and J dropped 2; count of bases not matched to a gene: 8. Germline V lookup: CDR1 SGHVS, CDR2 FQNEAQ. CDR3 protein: CASSSMTGYPGNTIYF. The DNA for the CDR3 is TGTGCCAGCAGCTCGATGACAGGGTACCCTGGAAACACCATATATTTT.

The CDR3 loop reads CATSREQGSGANVLTF. In DNA form, the CDR3 reads TGTGCCACCAGCAGAGAACAGGGGTCTGGGGCCAACGTCCTGACTTTC. This chain connects TRBV15 to TRBJ2-6, with 7 bases lining up with TRBD1. The CDR3 covers 16 residues. The germline CDR1 and CDR2 sequences are LNHNV and YYDKDF (reference sequence). J lost 1 base, V lost 0 bases, and 0 bases had no gene match.

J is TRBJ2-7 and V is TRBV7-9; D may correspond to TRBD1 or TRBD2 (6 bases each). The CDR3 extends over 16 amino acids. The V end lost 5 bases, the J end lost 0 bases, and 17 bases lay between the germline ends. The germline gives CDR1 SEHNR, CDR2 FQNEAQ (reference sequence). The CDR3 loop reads CASSLVGGVSSYEQYF. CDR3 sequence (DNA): TGTGCCAGCAGCCTGGTGGGGGGCGTAAGCTCCTACGAGCAGTACTTC.

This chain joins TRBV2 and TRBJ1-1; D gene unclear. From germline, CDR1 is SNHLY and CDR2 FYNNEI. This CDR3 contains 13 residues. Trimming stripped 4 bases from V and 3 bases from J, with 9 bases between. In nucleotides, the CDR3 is TGTGCCAGCAGTGCTGGGGTATACACTGAAGCTTTCTTT. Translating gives CASSAGVYTEAFF.

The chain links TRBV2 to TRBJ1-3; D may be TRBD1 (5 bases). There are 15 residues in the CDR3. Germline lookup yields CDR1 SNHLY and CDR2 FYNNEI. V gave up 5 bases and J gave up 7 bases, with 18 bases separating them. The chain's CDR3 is CASSPGTDSTNTIYF. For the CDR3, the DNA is TGTGCCAGCAGTCCCGGGACGGACTCCACCAACACCATATATTTT.

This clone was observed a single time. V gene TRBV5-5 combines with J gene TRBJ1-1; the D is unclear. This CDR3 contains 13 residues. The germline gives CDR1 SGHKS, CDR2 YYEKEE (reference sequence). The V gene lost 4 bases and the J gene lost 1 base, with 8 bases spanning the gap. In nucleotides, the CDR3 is TGTGCCAGCAGCCTCGACTCGAACACTGAAGCTTTCTTT. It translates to CASSLDSNTEAFF.

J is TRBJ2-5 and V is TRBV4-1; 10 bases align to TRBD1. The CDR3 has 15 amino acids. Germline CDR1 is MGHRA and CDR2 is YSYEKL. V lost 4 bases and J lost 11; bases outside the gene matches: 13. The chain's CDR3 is CASSLPGGQGKEQYF. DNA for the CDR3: TGCGCCAGCAGCCTTCCCGGGGGACAGGGGAAGGAGCAGTACTTC.

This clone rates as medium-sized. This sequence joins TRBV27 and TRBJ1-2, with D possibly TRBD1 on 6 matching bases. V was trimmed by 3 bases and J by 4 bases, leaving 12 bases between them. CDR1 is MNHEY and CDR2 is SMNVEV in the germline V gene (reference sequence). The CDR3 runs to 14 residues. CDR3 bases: TGTGCCAGCAGTTTGTCACAGGGAAGCTATGGCTACACCTTC. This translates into CASSLSQGSYGYTF.

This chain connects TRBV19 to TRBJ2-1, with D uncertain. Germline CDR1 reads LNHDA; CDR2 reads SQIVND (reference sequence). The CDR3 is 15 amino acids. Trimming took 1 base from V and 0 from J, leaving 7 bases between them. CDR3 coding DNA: TGTGCCAGTAGTATAGCAGCTAGCTCCTACAATGAGCAGTTCTTC. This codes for CASSIAASSYNEQFF.

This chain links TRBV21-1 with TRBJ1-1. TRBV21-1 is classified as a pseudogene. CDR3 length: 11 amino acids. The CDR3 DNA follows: TGTGCCAGCAATCGGGGCTCTGAAGCTTTCTTT. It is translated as CASNRGSEAFF.

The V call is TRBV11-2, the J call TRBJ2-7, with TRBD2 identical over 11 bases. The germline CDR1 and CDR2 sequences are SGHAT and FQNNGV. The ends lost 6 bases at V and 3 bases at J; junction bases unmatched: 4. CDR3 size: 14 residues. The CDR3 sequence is CASRLAGVDYEQYF. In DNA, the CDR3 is TGTGCCAGCAGACTAGCGGGGGTGGACTACGAGCAGTACTTC.

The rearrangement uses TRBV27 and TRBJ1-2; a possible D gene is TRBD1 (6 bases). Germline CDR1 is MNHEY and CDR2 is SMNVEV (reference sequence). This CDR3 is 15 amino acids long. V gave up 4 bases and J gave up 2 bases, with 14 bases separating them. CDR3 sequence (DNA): TGTGCCAGCAGTTCCTACCCCACAGGGAACTATGGCTACACCTTC. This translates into CASSSYPTGNYGYTF.

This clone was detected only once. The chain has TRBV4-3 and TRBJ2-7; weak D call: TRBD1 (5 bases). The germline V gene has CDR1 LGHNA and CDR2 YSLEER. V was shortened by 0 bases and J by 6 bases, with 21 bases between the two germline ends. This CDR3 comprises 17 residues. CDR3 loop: CASSQDGQGYSGAEQYF. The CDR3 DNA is TGCGCCAGCAGCCAAGATGGGCAGGGATATTCCGGTGCCGAGCAGTACTTC.

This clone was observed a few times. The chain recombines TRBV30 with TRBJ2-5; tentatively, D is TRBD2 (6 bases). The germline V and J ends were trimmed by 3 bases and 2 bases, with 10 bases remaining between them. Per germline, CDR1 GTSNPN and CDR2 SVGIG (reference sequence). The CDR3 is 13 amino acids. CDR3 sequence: CAWRGRQQETQYF. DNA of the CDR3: TGTGCCTGGAGGGGGAGGCAGCAAGAGACCCAGTACTTC.

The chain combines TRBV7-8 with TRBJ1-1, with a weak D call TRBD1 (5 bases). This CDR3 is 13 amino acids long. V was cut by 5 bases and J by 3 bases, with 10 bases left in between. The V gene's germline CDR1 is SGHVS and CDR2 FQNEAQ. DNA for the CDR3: TGTGCCAGCAGCATGGGGCCGGACACTGAAGCTTTCTTT. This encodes CASSMGPDTEAFF.

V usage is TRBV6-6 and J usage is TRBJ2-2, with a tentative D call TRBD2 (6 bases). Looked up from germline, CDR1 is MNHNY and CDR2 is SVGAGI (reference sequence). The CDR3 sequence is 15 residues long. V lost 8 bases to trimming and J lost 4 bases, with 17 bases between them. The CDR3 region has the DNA TGTGCCAGCTCGTATCCGGGACTCCCCACCGGGGAGCTGTTTTTT. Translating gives CASSYPGLPTGELFF.

CDR3 coding DNA: TGCGCCAGCAGCCAACCAGGAGCTAGCTCCTACGAGCAGTACTTC. Translated: CASSQPGASSYEQYF. This chain uses TRBV4-1 with TRBJ2-7; the D is unclear. Germline V gene data show CDR1 as MGHRA and CDR2 as YSYEKL. The length of the CDR3 is 15 residues. Trimming took 2 bases from V and 0 from J, leaving 11 bases between them.

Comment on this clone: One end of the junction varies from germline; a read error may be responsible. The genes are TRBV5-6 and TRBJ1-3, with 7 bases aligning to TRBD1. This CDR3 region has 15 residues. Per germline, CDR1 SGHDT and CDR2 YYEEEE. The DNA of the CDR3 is TGTGCCAGCAGCGACAGGGACCCATCTGGAAGCACCATATATTTT. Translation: CASSDRDPSGSTIYF.

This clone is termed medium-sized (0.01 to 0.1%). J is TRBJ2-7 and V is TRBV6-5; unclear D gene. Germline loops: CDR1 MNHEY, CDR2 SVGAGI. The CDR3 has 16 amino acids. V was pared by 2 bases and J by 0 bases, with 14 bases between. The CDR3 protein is CASSYRSSTASYEQYF. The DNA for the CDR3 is TGTGCCAGCAGTTACAGGTCTTCTACTGCCTCCTACGAGCAGTACTTC.

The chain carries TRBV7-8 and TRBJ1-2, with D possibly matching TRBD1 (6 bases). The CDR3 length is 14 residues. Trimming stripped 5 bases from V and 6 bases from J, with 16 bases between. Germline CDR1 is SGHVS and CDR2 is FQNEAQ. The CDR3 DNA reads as TGTGCCAGCAGCCTCCATCAGGGGAACAATGGCTACACCTTC. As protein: CASSLHQGNNGYTF.

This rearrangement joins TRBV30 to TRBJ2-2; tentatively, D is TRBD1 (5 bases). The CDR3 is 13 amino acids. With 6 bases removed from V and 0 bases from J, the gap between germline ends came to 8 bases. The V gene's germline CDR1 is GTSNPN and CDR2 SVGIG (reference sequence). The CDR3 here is CACDSANTGELFF. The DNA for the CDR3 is TGTGCCTGTGACAGCGCGAACACCGGGGAGCTGTTTTTT.